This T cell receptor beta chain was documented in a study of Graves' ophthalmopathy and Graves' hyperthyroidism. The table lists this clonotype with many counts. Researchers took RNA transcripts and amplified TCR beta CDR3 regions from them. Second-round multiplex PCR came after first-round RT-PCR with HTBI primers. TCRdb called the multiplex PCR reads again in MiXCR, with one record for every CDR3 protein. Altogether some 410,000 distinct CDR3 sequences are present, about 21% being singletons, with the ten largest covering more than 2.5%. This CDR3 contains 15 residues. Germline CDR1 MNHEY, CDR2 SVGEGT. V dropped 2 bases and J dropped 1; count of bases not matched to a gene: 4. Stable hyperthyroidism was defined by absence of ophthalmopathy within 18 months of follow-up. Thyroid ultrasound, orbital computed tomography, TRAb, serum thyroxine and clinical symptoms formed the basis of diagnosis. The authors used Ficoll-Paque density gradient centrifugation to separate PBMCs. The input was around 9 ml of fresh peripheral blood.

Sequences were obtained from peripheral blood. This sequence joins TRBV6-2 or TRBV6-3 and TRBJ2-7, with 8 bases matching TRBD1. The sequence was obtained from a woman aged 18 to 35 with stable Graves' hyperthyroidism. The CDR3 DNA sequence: TGTGCCAGCAGTTACACCCGGACAGGGTCCTACGAGCAGTACTTC. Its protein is CASSYTRTGSYEQYF.